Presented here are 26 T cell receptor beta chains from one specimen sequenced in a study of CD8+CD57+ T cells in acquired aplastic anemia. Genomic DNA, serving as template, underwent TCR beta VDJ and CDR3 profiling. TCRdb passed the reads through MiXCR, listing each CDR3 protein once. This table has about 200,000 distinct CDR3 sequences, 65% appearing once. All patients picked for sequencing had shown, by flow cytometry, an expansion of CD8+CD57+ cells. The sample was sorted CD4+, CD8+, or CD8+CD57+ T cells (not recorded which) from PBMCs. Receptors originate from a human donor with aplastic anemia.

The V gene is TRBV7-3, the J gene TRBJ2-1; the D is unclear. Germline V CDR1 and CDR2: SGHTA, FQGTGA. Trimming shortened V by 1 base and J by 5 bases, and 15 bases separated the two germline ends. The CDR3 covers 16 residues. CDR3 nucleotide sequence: TGTGCCAGCAGCTTAATAGGGTTCGCTAGTGACAATGAGCAGTTCTTC. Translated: CASSLIGFASDNEQFF.

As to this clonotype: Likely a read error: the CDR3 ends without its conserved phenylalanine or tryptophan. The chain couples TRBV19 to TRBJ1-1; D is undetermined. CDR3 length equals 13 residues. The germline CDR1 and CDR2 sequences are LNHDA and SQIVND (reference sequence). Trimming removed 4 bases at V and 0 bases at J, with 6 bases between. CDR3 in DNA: TGTGCCAGTAGTAACTCTTTGAACACTGAAGCTTTCCTT. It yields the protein CASSNSLNTEAFL.

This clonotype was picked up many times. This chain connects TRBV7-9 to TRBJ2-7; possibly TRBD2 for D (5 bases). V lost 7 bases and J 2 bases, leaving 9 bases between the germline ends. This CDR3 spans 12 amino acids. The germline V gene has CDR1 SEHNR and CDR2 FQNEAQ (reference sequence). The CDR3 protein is CASTIGAYEQYF. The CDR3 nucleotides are TGTGCCAGCACCATCGGGGCCTACGAGCAGTACTTC.

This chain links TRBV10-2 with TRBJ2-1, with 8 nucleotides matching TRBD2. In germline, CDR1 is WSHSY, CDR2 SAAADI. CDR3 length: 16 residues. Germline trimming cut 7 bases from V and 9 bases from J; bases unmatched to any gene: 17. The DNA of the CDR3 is TGCGCCAGCATCACGACGTCCGGGACTAGGTCATTTGAGCAGTTCTTC. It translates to CASITTSGTRSFEQFF.

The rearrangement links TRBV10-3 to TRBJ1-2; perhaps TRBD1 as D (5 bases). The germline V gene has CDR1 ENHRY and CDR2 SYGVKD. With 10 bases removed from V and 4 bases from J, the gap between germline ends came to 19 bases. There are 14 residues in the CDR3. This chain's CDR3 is CASRTGQALYGYTF. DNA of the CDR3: TGTGCCAGCAGGACCGGACAAGCCCTCTATGGCTACACCTTC.

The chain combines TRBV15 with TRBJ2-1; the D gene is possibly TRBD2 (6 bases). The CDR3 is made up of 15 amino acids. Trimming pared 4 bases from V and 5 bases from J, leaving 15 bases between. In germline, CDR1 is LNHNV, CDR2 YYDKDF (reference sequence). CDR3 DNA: TGTGCCACCAGCATCGAGTTGTTAGCGGACAATGAGCAGTTCTTC. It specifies CATSIELLADNEQFF. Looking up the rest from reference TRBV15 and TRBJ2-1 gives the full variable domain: DAMVIQNPRYQVTQFGKPVTLSCSQTLNHNVMYWYQQKSSQAPKLLFHYYDKDFNNEADTPDNFQSRRPNTSFCFLDIRSPGLGDTAMYLCATSIELLADNEQFFGPGTRLTVL.

CDR3 loop: CASSYGKGGEQYF. The CDR3 coding sequence is TGTGCCAGCAGCTACGGAAAGGGCGGAGAGCAGTACTTC. The J gene is TRBJ2-7, the V gene TRBV7-9; D not certain. CDR1 is SEHNR, CDR2 FQNEAQ, per germline (reference sequence). The CDR3 extends over 13 amino acids. V lost 4 bases, J lost 7 bases, and 14 bases lay in between.

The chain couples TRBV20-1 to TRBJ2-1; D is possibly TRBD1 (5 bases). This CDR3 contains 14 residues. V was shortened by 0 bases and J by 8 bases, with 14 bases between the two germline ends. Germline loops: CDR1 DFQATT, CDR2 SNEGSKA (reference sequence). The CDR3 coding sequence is TGCAGTGCTAGAGACAGGGTTCAAAGGGATGAGCAGTTCTTC. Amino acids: CSARDRVQRDEQFF.

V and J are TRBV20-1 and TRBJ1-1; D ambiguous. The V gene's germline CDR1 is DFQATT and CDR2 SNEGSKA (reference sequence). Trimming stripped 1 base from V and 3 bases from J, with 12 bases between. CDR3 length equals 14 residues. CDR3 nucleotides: TGCAGTGCTAGAGGGGAAGACAAGGACACTGAAGCTTTCTTT. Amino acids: CSARGEDKDTEAFF.

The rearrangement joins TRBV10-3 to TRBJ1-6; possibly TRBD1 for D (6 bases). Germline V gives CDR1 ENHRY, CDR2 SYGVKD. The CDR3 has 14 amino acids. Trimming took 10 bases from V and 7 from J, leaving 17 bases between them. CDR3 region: CASSVGGGNSPLHF. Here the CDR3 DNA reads TGTGCCAGCAGCGTAGGTGGGGGCAATTCACCCCTCCACTTT.

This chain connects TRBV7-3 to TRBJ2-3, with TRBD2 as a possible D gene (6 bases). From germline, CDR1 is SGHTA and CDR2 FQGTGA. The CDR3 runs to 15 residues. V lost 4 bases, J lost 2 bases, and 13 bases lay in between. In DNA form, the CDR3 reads TGTGCCAGCAGCTCCTTGGGACTTCTCACAGATACGCAGTATTTT. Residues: CASSSLGLLTDTQYF. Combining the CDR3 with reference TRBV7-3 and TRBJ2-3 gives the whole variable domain GAGVSQTPSNKVTEKGKYVELRCDPISGHTALYWYRQSLGQGPEFLIYFQGTGAADDSGLPNDRFFAVRPEGSVSTLKIQRTERGDSAVYLCASSSLGLLTDTQYFGPGTRLTVL.

The DNA of the CDR3 is TGTGCCAGCAGTTTCACGGGCTACGAGCAGTACTTC. This sequence encodes CASSFTGYEQYF. The V call is TRBV7-9, the J call TRBJ2-7; unclear D gene. The CDR3 extends over 12 amino acids. The V gene's germline CDR1 is SEHNR and CDR2 FQNEAQ (reference sequence). Trimming shortened V by 6 bases and J by 3 bases, and 9 bases separated the two germline ends. The entire variable domain, with the rest obtained from reference TRBV7-9 and TRBJ2-7, is as follows: DTGVSQNPRHKITKRGQNVTFRCDPISEHNRLYWYRQTLGQGPEFLTYFQNEAQLEKSRLLSDRFSAERPKGSFSTLEIQRTEQGDSAMYLCASSFTGYEQYFGPGTRLTVT.

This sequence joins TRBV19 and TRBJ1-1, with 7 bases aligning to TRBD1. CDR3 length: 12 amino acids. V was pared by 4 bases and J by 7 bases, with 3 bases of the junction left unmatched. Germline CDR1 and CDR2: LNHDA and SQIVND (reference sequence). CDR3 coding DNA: TGTGCCAGTAGTACCGACAGGGTTGAAGCTTTCTTT. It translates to CASSTDRVEAFF.

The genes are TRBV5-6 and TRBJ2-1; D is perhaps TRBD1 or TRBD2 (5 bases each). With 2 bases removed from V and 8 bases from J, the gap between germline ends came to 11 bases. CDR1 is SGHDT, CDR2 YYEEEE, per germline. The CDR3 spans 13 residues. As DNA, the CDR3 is TGTGCCAGCAGCTTCGGGGCCTCGGATGAGCAGTTCTTC. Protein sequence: CASSFGASDEQFF.

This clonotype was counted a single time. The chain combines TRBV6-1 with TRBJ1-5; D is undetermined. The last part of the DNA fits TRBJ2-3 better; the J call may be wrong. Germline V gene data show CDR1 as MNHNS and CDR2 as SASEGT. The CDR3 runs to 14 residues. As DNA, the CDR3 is TGTGCCAGCACCCCTGGCTCCCCTGGGGATACGCAGTATTTT. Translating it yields CASTPGSPGDTQYF.

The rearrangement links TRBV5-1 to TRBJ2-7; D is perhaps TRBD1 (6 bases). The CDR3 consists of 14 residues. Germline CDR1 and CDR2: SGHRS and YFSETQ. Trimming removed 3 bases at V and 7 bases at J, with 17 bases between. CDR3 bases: TGCGCCAGCAGCTACCATCCGGACAGCCGGGAGCAGTACTTC. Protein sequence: CASSYHPDSREQYF.

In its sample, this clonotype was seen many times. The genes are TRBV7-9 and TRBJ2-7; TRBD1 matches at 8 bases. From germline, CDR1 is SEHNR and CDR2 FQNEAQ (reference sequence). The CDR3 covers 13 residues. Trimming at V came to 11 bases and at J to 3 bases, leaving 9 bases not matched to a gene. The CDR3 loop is CAVMTGVDYEQYF. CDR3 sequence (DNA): TGTGCCGTTATGACAGGGGTAGACTACGAGCAGTACTTC.

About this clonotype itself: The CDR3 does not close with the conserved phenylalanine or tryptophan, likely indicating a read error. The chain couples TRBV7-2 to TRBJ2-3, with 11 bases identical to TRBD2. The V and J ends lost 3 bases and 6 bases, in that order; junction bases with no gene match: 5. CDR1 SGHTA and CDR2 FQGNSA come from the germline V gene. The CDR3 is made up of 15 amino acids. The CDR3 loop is CASSLTSGAPDTQYL. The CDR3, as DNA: TGTGCCAGCAGCTTGACTAGCGGGGCCCCGGATACGCAGTATCTT.

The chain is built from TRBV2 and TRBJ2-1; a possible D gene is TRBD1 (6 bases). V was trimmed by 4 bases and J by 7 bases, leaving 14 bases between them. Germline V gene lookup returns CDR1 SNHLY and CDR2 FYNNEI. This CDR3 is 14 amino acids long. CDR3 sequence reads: CASSGVQGKNEQFF. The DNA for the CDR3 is TGTGCCAGCAGTGGGGTGCAGGGGAAGAATGAGCAGTTCTTC. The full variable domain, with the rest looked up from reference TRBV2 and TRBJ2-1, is EPEVTQTPSHQVTQMGQEVILRCVPISNHLYFYWYRQILGQKVEFLVSFYNNEISEKSEIFDDQFSVERPDGSNFTLKIRSTKLEDSAMYFCASSGVQGKNEQFFGPGTRLTVL.

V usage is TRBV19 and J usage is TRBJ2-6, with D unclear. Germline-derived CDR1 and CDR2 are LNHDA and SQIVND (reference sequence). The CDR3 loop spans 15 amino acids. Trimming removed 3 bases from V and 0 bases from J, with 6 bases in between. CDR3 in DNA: TGTGCCAGTAGTATCGAGCCCTCTGGGGCCAACGTCCTGACTTTC. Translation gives CASSIEPSGANVLTF.

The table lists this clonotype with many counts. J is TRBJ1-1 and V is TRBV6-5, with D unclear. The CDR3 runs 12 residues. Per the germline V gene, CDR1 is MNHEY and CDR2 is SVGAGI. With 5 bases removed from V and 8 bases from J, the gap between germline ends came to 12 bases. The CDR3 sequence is CASSSTLLEAFF. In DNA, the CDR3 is TGTGCCAGCAGTAGCACGCTGTTGGAAGCTTTCTTT.

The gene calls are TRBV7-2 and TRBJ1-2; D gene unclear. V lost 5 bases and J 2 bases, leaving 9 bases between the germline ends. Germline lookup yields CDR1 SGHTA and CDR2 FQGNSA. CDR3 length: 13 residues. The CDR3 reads CASSLIFNYGYTF. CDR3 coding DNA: TGTGCCAGCAGCCTAATCTTCAACTATGGCTACACCTTC.

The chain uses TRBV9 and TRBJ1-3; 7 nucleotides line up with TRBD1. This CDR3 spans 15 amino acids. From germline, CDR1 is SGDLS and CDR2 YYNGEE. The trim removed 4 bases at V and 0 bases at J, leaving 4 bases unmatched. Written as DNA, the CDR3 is TGTGCCAGCAGCCCAGGGGGGTACTCTGGAAACACCATATATTTT. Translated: CASSPGGYSGNTIYF.

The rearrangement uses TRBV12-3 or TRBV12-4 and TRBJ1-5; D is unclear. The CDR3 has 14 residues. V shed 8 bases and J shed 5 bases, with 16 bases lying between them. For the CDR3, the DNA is TGTGCCAGCCAGAGGACGGGTCTTGATCAGCCCCAGCATTTT. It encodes CASQRTGLDQPQHF.

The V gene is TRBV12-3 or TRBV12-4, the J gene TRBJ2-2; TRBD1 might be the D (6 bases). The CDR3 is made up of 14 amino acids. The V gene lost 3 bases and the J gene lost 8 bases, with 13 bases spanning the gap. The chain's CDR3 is CASSLQGKGGELFF. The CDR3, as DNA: TGTGCCAGCAGTTTGCAGGGGAAGGGGGGGGAGCTGTTTTTT.

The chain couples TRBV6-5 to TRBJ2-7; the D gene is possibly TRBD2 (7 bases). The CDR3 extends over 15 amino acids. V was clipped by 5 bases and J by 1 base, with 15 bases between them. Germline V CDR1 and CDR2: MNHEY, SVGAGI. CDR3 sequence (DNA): TGTGCCAGCAGTGATACGGGGGGCCTGTCCTACGAGCAGTACTTC. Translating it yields CASSDTGGLSYEQYF.